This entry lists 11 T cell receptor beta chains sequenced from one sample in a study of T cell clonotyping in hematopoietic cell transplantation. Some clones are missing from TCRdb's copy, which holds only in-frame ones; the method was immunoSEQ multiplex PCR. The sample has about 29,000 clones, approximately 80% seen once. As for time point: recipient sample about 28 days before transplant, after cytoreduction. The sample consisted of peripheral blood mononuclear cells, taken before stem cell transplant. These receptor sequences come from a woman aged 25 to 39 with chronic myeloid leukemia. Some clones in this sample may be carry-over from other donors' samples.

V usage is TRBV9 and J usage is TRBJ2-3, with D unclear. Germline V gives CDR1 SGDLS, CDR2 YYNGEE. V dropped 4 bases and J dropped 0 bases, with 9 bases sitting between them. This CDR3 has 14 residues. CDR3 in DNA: TGTGCCAGCAGCTCCCAACAAAGCACAGATACGCAGTATTTT. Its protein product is CASSSQQSTDTQYF.

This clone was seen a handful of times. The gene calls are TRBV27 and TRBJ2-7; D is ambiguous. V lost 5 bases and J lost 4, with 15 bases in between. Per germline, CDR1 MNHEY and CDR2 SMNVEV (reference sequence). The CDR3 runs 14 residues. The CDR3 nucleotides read TGTGCCAGCAGTCCATCGGGTCCTAAATACGAGCAGTACGTC. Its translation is CASSPSGPKYEQYV.

CDR3 sequence reads: CASIAGGRWDTQYF. The CDR3 region has the DNA TGTGCCAGCATAGCGGGGGGACGATGGGATACGCAGTATTTT. The chain recombines TRBV27 with TRBJ2-3, with 10 bases aligning to TRBD2. This CDR3 is 14 amino acids long. J lost 6 bases, V lost 7 bases, and 7 bases had no gene match. Germline values: CDR1 MNHEY, CDR2 SMNVEV (reference sequence).

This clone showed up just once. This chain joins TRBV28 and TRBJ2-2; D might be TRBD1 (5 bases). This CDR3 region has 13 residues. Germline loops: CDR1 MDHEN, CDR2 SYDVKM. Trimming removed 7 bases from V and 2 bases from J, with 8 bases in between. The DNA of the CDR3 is TGTGCCAGCATTTGGGGCAACACCGGGGAGCTGTTTTTT. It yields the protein CASIWGNTGELFF.

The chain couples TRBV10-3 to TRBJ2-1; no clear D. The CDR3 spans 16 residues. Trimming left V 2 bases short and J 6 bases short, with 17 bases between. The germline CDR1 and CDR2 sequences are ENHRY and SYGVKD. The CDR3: CAISEAGVPLANEQFF. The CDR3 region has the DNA TGTGCCATCAGTGAGGCTGGGGTCCCTCTCGCCAATGAGCAGTTCTTC.

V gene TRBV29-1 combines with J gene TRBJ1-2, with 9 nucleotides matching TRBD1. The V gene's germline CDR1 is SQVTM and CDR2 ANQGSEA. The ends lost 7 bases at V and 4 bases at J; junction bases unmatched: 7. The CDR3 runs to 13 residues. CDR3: CSATGGASYGYTF. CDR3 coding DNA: TGCAGCGCTACAGGGGGCGCGAGCTATGGCTACACCTTC.

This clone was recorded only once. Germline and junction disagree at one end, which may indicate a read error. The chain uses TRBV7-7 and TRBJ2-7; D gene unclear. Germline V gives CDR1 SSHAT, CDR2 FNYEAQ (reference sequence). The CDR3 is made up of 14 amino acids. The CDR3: CASSLSDGPYEQYF. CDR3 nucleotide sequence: TGTGCTAGCAGCCTATCAGACGGACCCTACGAGCAGTACTTC.

Written as DNA, the CDR3 is TGCAGTGCCAGGGCGCGGAATACGCAGTATTTT. It encodes CSARARNTQYF. The V call is TRBV20-1, the J call TRBJ2-3, with TRBD1 as a possible D gene (5 bases). Trimming pared 6 bases from V and 7 bases from J, leaving 11 bases between. Germline loops: CDR1 DFQATT, CDR2 SNEGSKA (reference sequence). The CDR3 totals 11 residues.

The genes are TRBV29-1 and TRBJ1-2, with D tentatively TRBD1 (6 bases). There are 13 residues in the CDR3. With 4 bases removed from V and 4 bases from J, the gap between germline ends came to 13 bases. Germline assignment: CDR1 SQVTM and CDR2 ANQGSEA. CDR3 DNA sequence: TGCAGCGTTGTGGGGGGGCTGGTCTATGGCTACACCTTC. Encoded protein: CSVVGGLVYGYTF.

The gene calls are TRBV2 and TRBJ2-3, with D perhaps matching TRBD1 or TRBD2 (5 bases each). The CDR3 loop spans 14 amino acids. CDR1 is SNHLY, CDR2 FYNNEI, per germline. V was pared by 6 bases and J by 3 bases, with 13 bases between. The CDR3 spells CASSRDGGTDTQYF. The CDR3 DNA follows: TGTGCCAGCAGCAGGGACGGCGGAACAGATACGCAGTATTTT.

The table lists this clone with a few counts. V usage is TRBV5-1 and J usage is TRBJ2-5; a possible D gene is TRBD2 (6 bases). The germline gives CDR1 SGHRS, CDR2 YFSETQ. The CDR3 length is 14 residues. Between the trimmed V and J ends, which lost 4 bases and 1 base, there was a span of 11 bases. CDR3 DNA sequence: TGCGCCAGCAGCGTCGGGACTTCCCAAGAGACCCAGTACTTC. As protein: CASSVGTSQETQYF.